The 30 T cell receptor beta chains below were found in one sample sequenced in a study of T cell responses to AZD1222 COVID-19 vaccine. Libraries were prepared by immunoSEQ multiplex PCR; TCRdb keeps only in-frame clonotypes and omits some of them. The sample has some 200,000 clones; roughly 93% are singletons. The sample consisted of peripheral blood, taken on day 0 of AZD1222 vaccination. The receptor source for this set is an adult in good health.

This clone occurred once. The rearrangement joins TRBV11-2 to TRBJ1-6, with a tentative D call TRBD1 (5 bases). The CDR3 is 17 residues long. The V and J ends lost 5 bases and 6 bases respectively, with 20 bases between them. Per germline, CDR1 SGHAT and CDR2 FQNNGV. The CDR3 DNA sequence: TGTGCCAGCAGCCGACTGCAGGGTGAGAGACGTAATTCACCCCTCCACTTT. Its translation is CASSRLQGERRNSPLHF. The full variable domain, in which reference TRBV11-2 and TRBJ1-6 provide the parts outside the CDR3, is EAGVAQSPRYKIIEKRQSVAFWCNPISGHATLYWYQQILGQGPKLLIQFQNNGVVDDSQLPKDRFSAERLKGVDSTLKIQPAKLEDSAVYLCASSRLQGERRNSPLHFGNGTRLTVT.

The gene calls are TRBV19 and TRBJ2-1; possible D gene TRBD2, 5 bases. The V end lost 4 bases, the J end lost 5 bases, and 15 bases lay between the germline ends. Germline lookup yields CDR1 LNHDA and CDR2 SQIVND (reference sequence). This CDR3 is built from 15 residues. CDR3 in DNA: TGTGCCAGTAGTACCCCGGTTAGCGATAACAATGAGCAGTTCTTC. This sequence encodes CASSTPVSDNNEQFF.

The chain has TRBV27 and TRBJ2-1, with unresolved D. The CDR3 consists of 17 residues. V lost 6 bases, J lost 1 base, and 19 bases lay in between. Germline V CDR1 and CDR2: MNHEY, SMNVEV (reference sequence). In nucleotides, the CDR3 is TGTGCCAGCAGGACAACATCCCCTAAGGAGTCCTACAATGAGCAGTTCTTC. Protein sequence: CASRTTSPKESYNEQFF.

This clone has just a few counts. The chain joins TRBV2 to TRBJ2-1; 7 nucleotides match TRBD1. V lost 8 bases, J lost 5 bases, and 6 bases stayed unmatched. This CDR3 is 13 amino acids long. The germline gives CDR1 SNHLY, CDR2 FYNNEI. As DNA, the CDR3 is TGTGCCAGCCGGACAGGACCAAACAATGAGCAGTTCTTC. It encodes CASRTGPNNEQFF.

The chain links TRBV28 to TRBJ1-1; D gene uncertain. The V end was cut by 6 bases, the J end by 3 bases, with 17 bases between. The CDR3 totals 15 residues. Germline V CDR1 and CDR2: MDHEN, SYDVKM. The CDR3 spells CASSGPMAPDTEAFF. As DNA, the CDR3 is TGTGCCAGCAGCGGACCAATGGCGCCCGACACTGAAGCTTTCTTT.

The chain is built from TRBV9 and TRBJ1-2; TRBD1 might be the D (5 bases). CDR1 and CDR2 (germline): SGDLS, YYNGEE. The CDR3 loop spans 12 amino acids. V lost 0 bases to trimming and J lost 7 bases, with 7 bases between them. CDR3 protein: CASSVVGGGYTF. CDR3 bases: TGTGCCAGCAGCGTAGTGGGGGGTGGCTACACCTTC.

CDR3 sequence: CASSQNVRPADTQYF. CDR3 DNA: TGTGCCAGCAGCCAAAACGTCAGACCGGCAGATACGCAGTATTTT. J is TRBJ2-3 and V is TRBV3-1 (or the pseudogene TRBV3-2); D remains ambiguous. The V end was cut by 2 bases, the J end by 4 bases, with 13 bases between. Germline assignment: CDR1 LGHDT and CDR2 YNNKEL (reference sequence). The CDR3 is made up of 15 amino acids.

This sequence joins TRBV4-1 and TRBJ2-2, with D possibly TRBD1 on 6 matching bases. The CDR3 sequence is 19 residues long. The V and J ends lost 0 bases and 6 bases respectively, with 23 bases between them. Per germline, CDR1 MGHRA and CDR2 YSYEKL. CDR3 sequence (DNA): TGCGCCAGCAGCCAAGATGGGGCAGGGGCCGGTTTCGAACCCGGGGAGCTGTTTTTT. Residues: CASSQDGAGAGFEPGELFF.

This clone was detected only a few times. CDR3 nucleotides: TGTGCCAGCAGCCAAGAGGACCGGGCAGACTATGGCTACACCTTC. Protein product: CASSQEDRADYGYTF. J is TRBJ1-2 and V is TRBV4-2; D remains unclear. The CDR3 is 15 residues long. V lost 0 bases to trimming and J lost 3 bases, with 11 bases between them. The germline V gene encodes CDR1 LGHNA and CDR2 YNFKEQ.

The chain uses TRBV11-3 and TRBJ1-5; unclear D gene. This CDR3 is 12 amino acids long. V was trimmed by 5 bases and J by 9 bases, leaving 11 bases between them. The germline CDR1 and CDR2 sequences are SGHNT and YENEEA. The CDR3 region is CASSPLHPPQHF. The CDR3, as DNA: TGTGCCAGCAGCCCCCTGCACCCGCCCCAGCATTTT.

The chain combines TRBV7-8 with TRBJ1-1; D is perhaps TRBD1 (6 bases). The CDR3 loop spans 18 amino acids. Germline V gene sequence: CDR1 SGHVS, CDR2 FQNEAQ. V was trimmed by 3 bases and J by 0 bases, leaving 20 bases between them. CDR3: CASSFWNRVESVNTEAFF. CDR3 coding DNA: TGTGCCAGCAGCTTTTGGAACAGGGTGGAATCAGTGAACACTGAAGCTTTCTTT.

The V gene is TRBV2, the J gene TRBJ2-2; TRBD1 matches at 9 bases. V gave up 4 bases and J gave up 2 bases; unmatched junction bases: 5. The CDR3 has 16 amino acids. Germline CDR1 reads SNHLY; CDR2 reads FYNNEI. The CDR3 spells CASSGGTGSNTGELFF. The CDR3 DNA is TGTGCCAGCAGTGGAGGGACAGGGAGCAACACCGGGGAGCTGTTTTTT. The full variable domain, completed using reference TRBV2 and TRBJ2-2, is EPEVTQTPSHQVTQMGQEVILRCVPISNHLYFYWYRQILGQKVEFLVSFYNNEISEKSEIFDDQFSVERPDGSNFTLKIRSTKLEDSAMYFCASSGGTGSNTGELFFGEGSRLTVL.

The chain employs TRBV19 and TRBJ1-5, with D perhaps matching TRBD1 (5 bases). The V gene's germline CDR1 is LNHDA and CDR2 SQIVND (reference sequence). This CDR3 comprises 13 residues. The ends were cut back, 4 bases at V and 5 bases at J, with 9 bases in the middle. The DNA for the CDR3 is TGTGCCAGTAGTACCGCCAGGGATCAGCCCCAGCATTTT. This translates into CASSTARDQPQHF.

The chain employs TRBV5-1 and TRBJ2-7; TRBD2 might be the D (6 bases). Germline V gene sequence: CDR1 SGHRS, CDR2 YFSETQ. The CDR3 extends over 13 amino acids. Trimming removed 3 bases at V and 0 bases at J, with 7 bases between. CDR3 nucleotide sequence: TGCGCCAGCAGCTACGGGAGCTCCTACGAGCAGTACTTC. Translated, it gives CASSYGSSYEQYF.

The gene calls are TRBV2 and TRBJ1-2; D gene uncertain. This CDR3 comprises 12 residues. Germline CDR1 reads SNHLY; CDR2 reads FYNNEI. Trimming removed 5 bases at V and 8 bases at J, with 12 bases between. CDR3 loop: CASSLSAVGYTF. The CDR3 region has the DNA TGTGCCAGCAGTTTGAGTGCAGTGGGCTACACCTTC. The whole variable domain, remainder taken from reference TRBV2 and TRBJ1-2, is EPEVTQTPSHQVTQMGQEVILRCVPISNHLYFYWYRQILGQKVEFLVSFYNNEISEKSEIFDDQFSVERPDGSNFTLKIRSTKLEDSAMYFCASSLSAVGYTFGSGTRLTVV.

The chain employs TRBV19 and TRBJ1-4; D ambiguous. CDR3 length: 12 amino acids. V was pared by 7 bases and J by 5 bases, with 8 bases between. Germline lookup yields CDR1 LNHDA and CDR2 SQIVND (reference sequence). The CDR3 here is CASTRKNEKLFF. For the CDR3, the DNA is TGTGCCAGTACGCGGAAGAATGAAAAACTGTTTTTT.

The CDR3 spells CSGDGGLSGNTIYF. CDR3 bases: TGCAGCGGGGACGGGGGATTGTCTGGAAACACCATATATTTT. The chain recombines TRBV29-1 with TRBJ1-3; D might be TRBD1 (5 bases). Per germline, CDR1 SQVTM and CDR2 ANQGSEA. Trimming shortened V by 7 bases and J by 1 base, and 14 bases separated the two germline ends. The CDR3 length is 14 residues.

The chain has TRBV3-1 (or the pseudogene TRBV3-2) and TRBJ1-1; the D is unclear. The germline gives CDR1 LGHDT, CDR2 YNNKEL (reference sequence). This CDR3 comprises 13 residues. Trimming cost V 1 base and J 3 bases, with 6 bases left between them. CDR3 amino acids: CASSQASYTEAFF. As DNA, the CDR3 is TGTGCCAGCAGCCAAGCAAGCTACACTGAAGCTTTCTTT.

This chain uses TRBV27 with TRBJ1-1; a possible D gene is TRBD1 (6 bases). Germline lookup yields CDR1 MNHEY and CDR2 SMNVEV (reference sequence). Trimming pared 10 bases from V and 0 bases from J, leaving 12 bases between. The CDR3 extends over 13 amino acids. The chain's CDR3 is CATRDTLNTEAFF. The CDR3 DNA follows: TGTGCCACCCGGGACACCTTGAACACTGAAGCTTTCTTT.

The J gene is TRBJ1-3, the V gene TRBV15; no clear D gene. Trimming took 0 bases from V and 3 from J, leaving 3 bases between them. The V gene's germline CDR1 is LNHNV and CDR2 YYDKDF (reference sequence). The CDR3 covers 13 residues. CDR3 bases: TGTGCCACCAGCAGAGACCGTGGAAACACCATATATTTT. Amino acids: CATSRDRGNTIYF.

The chain is built from TRBV7-9 and TRBJ1-1; D is undetermined. Germline values: CDR1 SEHNR, CDR2 FQNEAQ (reference sequence). Trimming pared 1 base from V and 1 base from J, leaving 16 bases between. The CDR3 is 17 amino acids. The CDR3 nucleotides are TGTGCCAGCAGCTTAGTGCTGGGTTGGACCAGGAACACTGAAGCTTTCTTT. This encodes CASSLVLGWTRNTEAFF.

This clone occurred a few times. This chain connects TRBV6-2 or TRBV6-3 to TRBJ2-7, with 12 bases that match TRBD2. The ends lost 4 bases at V and 3 bases at J; junction bases unmatched: 10. Germline CDR1 is MNHEY and CDR2 is SVGEGT. This CDR3 contains 17 residues. The CDR3 reads CASSFKTRTSGNYEQYF. The CDR3 DNA reads TGTGCCAGCAGTTTCAAAACCAGGACTAGCGGGAACTACGAGCAGTACTTC.

The gene calls are TRBV24-1 and TRBJ2-5, with 11 bases matching TRBD1. Looked up from germline, CDR1 is KGHDR and CDR2 is SFDVKD. The V and J ends lost 4 bases and 5 bases, in that order; junction bases with no gene match: 11. The CDR3 is made up of 17 amino acids. DNA of the CDR3: TGTGCCACCAGTGACCCCGGGGACCGGGACAGGGGGGAGACCCAGTACTTC. Amino acid sequence: CATSDPGDRDRGETQYF.

The CDR3 protein is CASSLRRASPTDTQYF. The CDR3 nucleotides read TGTGCCAGCAGCTTACGCAGGGCCAGCCCGACAGATACGCAGTATTTT. The J gene is TRBJ2-3, the V gene TRBV7-8, with D possibly being TRBD1 (5 bases). The CDR3 runs to 16 residues. Between the trimmed V and J ends, which lost 2 bases and 3 bases, there was a span of 15 bases. Germline CDR1 reads SGHVS; CDR2 reads FQNEAQ.

The V gene is TRBV5-4, the J gene TRBJ2-3, with 15 bases lining up with TRBD2. CDR1 is SGHNT, CDR2 YYREEE, per germline (reference sequence). Trimming at V came to 4 bases and at J to 5 bases, leaving 5 bases not matched to a gene. CDR3 length: 16 amino acids. CDR3 coding DNA: TGTGCCAGCAGCAGGACTAGCGGGGGGGCGGGAGATACGCAGTATTTT. Protein: CASSRTSGGAGDTQYF.

This clone was found once. The chain is built from TRBV7-9 and TRBJ2-7, with a possible D match to TRBD2 (7 bases). The CDR3 loop spans 16 amino acids. Trimming took 0 bases from V and 4 from J, leaving 16 bases between them. Germline lookup yields CDR1 SEHNR and CDR2 FQNEAQ (reference sequence). This chain's CDR3 is CASSLAGGASRYEQYF. For the CDR3, the DNA is TGTGCCAGCAGCTTAGCGGGGGGGGCTTCCCGGTACGAGCAGTACTTC. Filled out from reference TRBV7-9 and TRBJ2-7, the complete variable domain reads DTGVSQNPRHKITKRGQNVTFRCDPISEHNRLYWYRQTLGQGPEFLTYFQNEAQLEKSRLLSDRFSAERPKGSFSTLEIQRTEQGDSAMYLCASSLAGGASRYEQYFGPGTRLTVT.

The chain uses TRBV3-1 (or the pseudogene TRBV3-2) and TRBJ2-5; 8 bases fit TRBD1. With 2 bases clipped from V and 4 bases from J, the junction kept 6 bases outside the gene matches. This CDR3 has 15 residues. Germline lookup yields CDR1 LGHDT and CDR2 YNNKEL (reference sequence). CDR3: CASSQRSTGGETQYF. The CDR3 DNA sequence: TGTGCCAGCAGCCAACGATCTACAGGGGGAGAGACCCAGTACTTC.

J is TRBJ1-6 and V is TRBV7-8; 7 nucleotides align to TRBD1. There are 13 residues in the CDR3. V dropped 3 bases and J dropped 11; count of bases not matched to a gene: 4. CDR1 is SGHVS and CDR2 is FQNEAQ in the germline V gene. Written as DNA, the CDR3 is TGTGCCAGCAGCTTGGTCAGGGGGACACCCCTCCACTTT. It specifies CASSLVRGTPLHF.

The chain joins TRBV5-5 to TRBJ2-2; D possibly matches TRBD1 or TRBD2 (5 bases each). Germline loops: CDR1 SGHKS, CDR2 YYEKEE (reference sequence). V was shortened by 2 bases and J by 1 base, with 9 bases between the two germline ends. There are 15 residues in the CDR3. This CDR3 is CASSFGTGNTGELFF. The CDR3 bases are TGTGCCAGCAGCTTCGGGACGGGGAACACCGGGGAGCTGTTTTTT.

V gene TRBV19 combines with J gene TRBJ1-1; D is unclear. Per the germline V gene, CDR1 is LNHDA and CDR2 is SQIVND (reference sequence). The CDR3 length is 15 residues. Trimming took 5 bases from V and 0 from J, leaving 13 bases between them. For the CDR3, the DNA is TGTGCCAGTAGTTACATCCCGGGAATGAACACTGAAGCTTTCTTT. Translating it yields CASSYIPGMNTEAFF.